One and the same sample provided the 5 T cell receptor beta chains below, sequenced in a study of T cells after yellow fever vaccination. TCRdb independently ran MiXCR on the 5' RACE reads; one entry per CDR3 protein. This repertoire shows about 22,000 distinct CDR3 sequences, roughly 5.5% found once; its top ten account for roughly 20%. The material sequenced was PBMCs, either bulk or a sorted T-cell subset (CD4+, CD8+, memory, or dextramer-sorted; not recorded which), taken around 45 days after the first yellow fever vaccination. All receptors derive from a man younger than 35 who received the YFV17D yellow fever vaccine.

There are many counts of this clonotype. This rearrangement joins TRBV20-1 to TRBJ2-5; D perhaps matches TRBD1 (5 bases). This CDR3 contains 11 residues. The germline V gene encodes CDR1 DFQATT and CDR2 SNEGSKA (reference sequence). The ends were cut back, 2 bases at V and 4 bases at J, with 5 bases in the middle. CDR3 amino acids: CSARQGETQYF. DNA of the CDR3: TGCAGTGCTAGACAGGGAGAGACCCAGTACTTC.

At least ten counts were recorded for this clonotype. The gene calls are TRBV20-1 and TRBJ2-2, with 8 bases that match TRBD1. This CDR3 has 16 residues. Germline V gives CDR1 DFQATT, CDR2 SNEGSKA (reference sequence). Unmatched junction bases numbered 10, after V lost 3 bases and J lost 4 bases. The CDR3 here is CSARIPGQESTGELFF. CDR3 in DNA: TGCAGTGCTAGGATACCGGGACAGGAATCCACCGGGGAGCTGTTTTTT.

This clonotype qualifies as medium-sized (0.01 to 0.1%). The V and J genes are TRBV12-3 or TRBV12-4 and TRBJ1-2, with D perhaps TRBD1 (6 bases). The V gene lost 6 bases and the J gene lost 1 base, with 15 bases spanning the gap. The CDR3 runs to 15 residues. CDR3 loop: CASSSRGAHNYGYTF. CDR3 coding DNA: TGTGCCAGCAGCAGTCGGGGGGCGCATAACTATGGCTACACCTTC.

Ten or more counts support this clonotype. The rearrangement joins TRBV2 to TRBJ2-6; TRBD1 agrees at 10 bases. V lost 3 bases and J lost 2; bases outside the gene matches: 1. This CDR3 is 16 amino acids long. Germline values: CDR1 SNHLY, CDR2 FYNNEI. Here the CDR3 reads CASSEGQGPGANVLTF. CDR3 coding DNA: TGTGCCAGCAGTGAGGGACAGGGGCCTGGGGCCAACGTCCTGACTTTC.

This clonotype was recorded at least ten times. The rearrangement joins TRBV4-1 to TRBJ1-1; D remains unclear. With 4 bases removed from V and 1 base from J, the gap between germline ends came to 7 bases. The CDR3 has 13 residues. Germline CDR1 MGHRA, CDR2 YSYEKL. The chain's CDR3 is CASSPRENTEAFF. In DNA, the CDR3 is TGCGCCAGCAGCCCCCGGGAGAACACTGAAGCTTTCTTT.